The T cell receptor (beta chain) under discussion was sequenced for a study of response to subunit inactivated influenza vaccine (dated by TCRdb to the late 2010s). Regarding the complete study: Deep quantitative profiling of the T cell receptor repertoire was used in the study to follow responses to a trivalent subunit inactivated influenza vaccine. Overall study results and their limits: It was suggested by the authors that each seasonal influenza vaccination may recruit only a limited number of new T cells.

In regard to this clonotype: No cognate antigen has been identified for it. Base qualities are missing; no much larger clone stands one base away.

For CDR1 and CDR2, the germline V gene lists LGHNA and YSLEER. There are 20 amino acids in the CDR3, from cysteine to phenylalanine inclusive. The only DNA kept is the CDR3, 60 bases in frame from the first base. V is pruned by 0 bases and J by 4 bases, leaving 16 bases of the junction without a gene match. The library relied on RT-PCR. Instrument on record: Illumina HiSeq 2500. TCRdb itself trimmed the public reads at Q25 with fastp, ran MiXCR and retained productive beta chains. Identical CDR3 protein sequences are pooled into one entry, listed with their most common genes and DNA. This sample lists more than 700,000 distinct CDR3 sequences; 21% were detected once. Jointly, the top ten make up around 9.6% of the sample.

This sequence was found in a man aged 50-59 years who received an inactivated influenza vaccine. Donor details come from another sample of the same person, matched by shared clones. The sample consisted of PBMCs from blood, taken more than 4 days after vaccination. This receptor chain uses TRBV4-3 and TRBJ2-2; a stretch of 8 junction bases matches TRBD2. The encoded CDR3 is CASSQDLVYWERGSTGELFF. At the DNA level, the sequence is TGCGCCAGCAGCCAAGATCTAGTCTATTGGGAGCGGGGGAGCACCGGGGAGCTGTTTTTT.